This T cell receptor beta chain was identified during a study of breast tumors, draining lymph nodes, adjacent tissues (dated by TCRdb to about 2016). Study-level background: Breast cancer patients provided tumor, adjacent nontumor tissue and axillary lymph nodes, and the study compared the TCR beta repertoires across these three sources. The study was designed to assess the relationships and possible T-cell exchange between tumor, surrounding tissue and draining lymph node repertoires in human breast cancer.

This clonotype showed up many times. Its antigen target is currently unknown. Base qualities are not provided; no much larger clone lies one nucleotide away. TCRdb names Illumina HiSeq 2000 as the instrument used. TCR beta chain libraries were generated by multiplex PCR amplification. The amplified TCR beta chain products were analyzed by high-throughput sequencing. TCRdb redid the processing of the public reads, applying fastp at Q25 and MiXCR, and retained in-frame beta chains. Identical CDR3 protein sequences are pooled into one entry, listed with their most common genes and DNA. The sample contains roughly 130,000 distinct CDR3 sequences, 32% of them found a single time. 2.3% of the sample is held by the ten biggest clonotypes. Lymph node samples were obtained from the axillary draining lymph nodes of breast cancer patients. What the work shows at the level of the full study, not this receptor alone: Tumors showed preferential V and J gene usage, and their T-cell repertoire diversity fell below that of lymph nodes yet above that of nontumor tissue. Rather than being directly demonstrated, the conclusion that tumor T cells originate in lymph nodes was presented as consistent with a hypothesis. The data were considered consistent with most tumor T cells being derived from the lymph node and subsequently expanding within tumor tissue. The similarity between tumor and nontumor tissue repertoires was significantly greater in luminal-like breast cancer than in basal-like breast cancer.

The TCR comes from a female donor with breast cancer. Some clones in this sample may be carry-over from other donors' samples. The material sequenced was axillary lymph node tissue.

In nucleotides, the sequence is TGTGCCAGCAACGCCCCGGGACAGGGTAATCAGCCCCAGCATTTT. Translated, it gives CASNAPGQGNQPQHF. The rearranged segments are TRBV6-1 and TRBJ1-5; 9 bases in the junction line up with TRBD1. Reading the germline V gene gives CDR1 MNHNS and CDR2 SASEGT. The CDR3 runs 15 residues from the cysteine to the phenylalanine. The kept DNA is CDR3 alone, 45 bases in frame from the first base. The junction shows trimming of 7 bases on V and 4 bases on J, and the gene matches do not reach 8 bases of it.